Presented here are 7 T cell receptor beta chains from one specimen sequenced in a study of shared clonotypes between healthy human individuals (dated by TCRdb to 2019 to 2021). Preparation of the library involved the immunoSEQ multiplex PCR assay. This immuneACCESS table, as held by TCRdb, lists in-frame sequences with V and J called but not all clones. Of the missing ones, under half trace to an unresolved V gene in checked studies; the others have no known cause. This sample lists over 2 million clones; less than 95% were detected once. About 0.41% of the sample lies in the top ten. Sequenced material: naive CD4+ T cells from PBMCs. The intended sense of this specimen's cell subset or site label: CD45RA+ positively selected. These receptors were collected from a man younger than 35 in good health. Some clones in this sample may be carry-over from other donors' samples.

The chain is built from TRBV4-3 and TRBJ1-2; tentative D call: TRBD1 (6 bases). This CDR3 comprises 14 residues. CDR1 LGHNA and CDR2 YSLEER come from the germline V gene. Trimming removed 4 bases from V and 4 bases from J, with 13 bases in between. This CDR3 is CASSPGGRVYGYTF. The CDR3, as DNA: TGCGCCAGCAGCCCTGGGGGGCGGGTCTATGGCTACACCTTC.

The gene calls are TRBV7-9 and TRBJ1-2, with D unclear. The CDR3 has 13 residues. V was pared by 5 bases and J by 3 bases, with 10 bases between. Germline V CDR1 and CDR2: SEHNR, FQNEAQ (reference sequence). This chain's CDR3 is CASSRTVDYGYTF. CDR3 nucleotides: TGTGCCAGCAGCCGTACAGTGGACTATGGCTACACCTTC.

The J gene is TRBJ1-2, the V gene TRBV2; no definite D call. Trimming cost V 2 bases and J 1 base, with 5 bases left between them. The CDR3 covers 13 residues. Germline V CDR1 and CDR2: SNHLY, FYNNEI. Here the CDR3 DNA reads TGTGCCAGCAGTGAAACGGATAACTATGGCTACACCTTC. Its protein is CASSETDNYGYTF.

This CDR3 is CASGVGGRGNYGYTF. The CDR3 nucleotides are TGTGCCAGCGGGGTTGGGGGCAGAGGAAACTATGGCTACACCTTC. V usage is TRBV9 and J usage is TRBJ1-2; D perhaps matches TRBD1 (6 bases). Germline V CDR1 and CDR2: SGDLS, YYNGEE. The V end lost 7 bases, the J end lost 2 bases, and 18 bases lay between the germline ends. The CDR3 length is 15 residues.

CDR3 loop: CASSFLTSGRAYDKNIQYF. In DNA, the CDR3 is TGCGCCAGCAGCTTCCTAACTAGCGGGAGGGCGTATGACAAAAACATTCAGTACTTC. The gene calls are TRBV5-1 and TRBJ2-4, with TRBD2 matching 13 bases. The germline gives CDR1 SGHRS, CDR2 YFSETQ. V shed 2 bases and J 3 bases; nucleotides not matched to a gene: 11. This CDR3 is 19 amino acids long.

This clone was observed once. The V gene is TRBV7-2, the J gene TRBJ2-7; TRBD2 matches at 12 bases. Germline V CDR1 and CDR2: SGHTA, FQGNSA. The trim removed 4 bases at V and 2 bases at J, leaving 3 bases unmatched. CDR3 length: 15 residues. CDR3 nucleotides: TGTGCCAGCAGCTCGCGGACTAGCGGGACCTACGAGCAGTACTTC. Amino acid sequence: CASSSRTSGTYEQYF.

The chain employs TRBV28 and TRBJ1-5; D is possibly TRBD1 (6 bases). From germline, CDR1 is MDHEN and CDR2 SYDVKM. This CDR3 has 13 amino acids. V lost 7 bases, J lost 5 bases, and 12 bases lay in between. CDR3 sequence: CASITQGHQPQHF. Here the CDR3 DNA reads TGTGCCAGCATCACCCAGGGGCATCAGCCCCAGCATTTT.